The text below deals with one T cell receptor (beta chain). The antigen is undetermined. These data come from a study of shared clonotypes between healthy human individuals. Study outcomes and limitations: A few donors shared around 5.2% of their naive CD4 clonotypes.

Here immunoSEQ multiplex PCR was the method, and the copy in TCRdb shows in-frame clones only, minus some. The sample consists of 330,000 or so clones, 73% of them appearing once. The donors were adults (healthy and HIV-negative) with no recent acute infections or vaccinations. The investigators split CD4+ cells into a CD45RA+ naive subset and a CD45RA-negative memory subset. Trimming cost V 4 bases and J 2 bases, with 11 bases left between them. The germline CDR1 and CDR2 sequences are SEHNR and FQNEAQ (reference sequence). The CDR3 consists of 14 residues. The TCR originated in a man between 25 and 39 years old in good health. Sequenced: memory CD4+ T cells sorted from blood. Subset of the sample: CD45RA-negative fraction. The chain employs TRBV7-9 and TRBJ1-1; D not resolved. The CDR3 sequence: CASSSERRNTEAFF. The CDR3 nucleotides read TGTGCCAGCAGCTCTGAAAGGAGAAACACTGAAGCTTTCTTT.